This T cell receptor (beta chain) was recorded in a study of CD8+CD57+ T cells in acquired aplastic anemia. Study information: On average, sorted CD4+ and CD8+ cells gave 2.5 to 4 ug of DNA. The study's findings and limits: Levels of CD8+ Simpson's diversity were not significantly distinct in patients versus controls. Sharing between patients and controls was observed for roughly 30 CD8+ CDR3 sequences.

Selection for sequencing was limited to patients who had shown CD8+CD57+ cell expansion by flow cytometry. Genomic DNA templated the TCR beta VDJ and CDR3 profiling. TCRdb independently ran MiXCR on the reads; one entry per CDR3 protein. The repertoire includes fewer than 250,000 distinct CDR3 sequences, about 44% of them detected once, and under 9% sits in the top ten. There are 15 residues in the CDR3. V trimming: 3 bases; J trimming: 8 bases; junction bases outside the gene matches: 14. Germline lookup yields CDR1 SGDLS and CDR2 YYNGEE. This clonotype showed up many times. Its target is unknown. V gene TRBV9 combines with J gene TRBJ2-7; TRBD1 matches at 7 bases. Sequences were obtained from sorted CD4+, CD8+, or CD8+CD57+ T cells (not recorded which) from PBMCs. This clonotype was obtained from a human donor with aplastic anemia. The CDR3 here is CASSGEGQSLGKQYF. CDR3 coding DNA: TGTGCCAGCAGCGGCGAGGGACAGAGCCTCGGTAAGCAGTACTTC.